This TCR beta chain was recovered during a study of identical twins. General study results and limits: For cord blood, abundant beta clonotypes had fewer insertions, unlike memory repertoires, which showed none. Findings depended on cross-sectional statistics rather than tracking the same donors. Less excess twin sharing appeared in beta out-of-frame sequences. Out-of-frame TCR alpha sharing in monozygotic twins exceeded recombination model predictions.

A single record per CDR3 protein comes from TCRdb applying MiXCR to the 5' RACE reads. The repertoire holds hundreds of thousands of distinct CDR3 sequences, with 9% to 15% as singletons. In germline, CDR1 is SQVTM, CDR2 ANQGSEA. V lost 4 bases, J lost 1 base, and 12 bases lay in between. CDR3 size: 14 residues. This clonotype was counted at least ten times. What it binds is unknown. These data are also associated with another study on yellow fever vaccine responses in identical twins.

The TCR comes from a woman aged 18-35 years in good health. Material: CD8+ T cells sorted from blood. The rearrangement links TRBV29-1 to TRBJ2-3, with a possible D match to TRBD1 (6 bases). The CDR3 nucleotides read TGCAGCGTTGCTGGGGGCGTCGGCACAGATACGCAGTATTTT. It translates to CSVAGGVGTDTQYF.